This T cell receptor (beta chain) is from a study of control samples from healthy donors and cancer patients. Clones were sequenced by immunoSEQ multiplex PCR, and TCRdb holds only the in-frame ones, with some missing. The sample lists some 170,000 clones, approximately 94% occurring once. Material for sequencing was PBMCs. The receptor was isolated from a man aged 55 to 70 with colorectal cancer.

The CDR3 DNA reads TGTGCCAGTAGTCCAGGCGGGGACGTTAGCAATCAGCCCCAGCATTTT. The encoded protein is CASSPGGDVSNQPQHF. The chain couples TRBV19 to TRBJ1-5, with D perhaps matching TRBD1 (5 bases). The CDR3 loop spans 16 amino acids. The V end was cut by 5 bases, the J end by 0 bases, with 14 bases between. In germline, CDR1 is LNHDA, CDR2 SQIVND (reference sequence).